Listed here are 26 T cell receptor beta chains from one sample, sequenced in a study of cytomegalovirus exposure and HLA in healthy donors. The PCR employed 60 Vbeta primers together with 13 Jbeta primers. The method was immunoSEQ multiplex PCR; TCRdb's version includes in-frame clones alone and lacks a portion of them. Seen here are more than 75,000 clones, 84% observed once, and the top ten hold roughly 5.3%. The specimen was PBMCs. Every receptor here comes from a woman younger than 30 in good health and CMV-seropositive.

CDR3 loop: CASSLSAGDYDEQYF. The CDR3 DNA sequence: TGTGCCAGCAGCTTGTCAGCGGGAGATTACGACGAGCAGTACTTC. The gene calls are TRBV7-9 and TRBJ2-7; 8 bases are a match to TRBD2. Germline V gene sequence: CDR1 SEHNR, CDR2 FQNEAQ (reference sequence). V dropped 3 bases and J dropped 5; count of bases not matched to a gene: 9. This CDR3 contains 15 residues.

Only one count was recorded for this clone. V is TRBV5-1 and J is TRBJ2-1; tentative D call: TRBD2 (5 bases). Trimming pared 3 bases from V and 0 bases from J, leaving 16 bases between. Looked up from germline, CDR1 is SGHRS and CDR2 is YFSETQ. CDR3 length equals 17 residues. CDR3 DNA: TGCGCCAGCAGCTCCATTGCAGGACGGGGCTCCTACAATGAGCAGTTCTTC. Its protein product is CASSSIAGRGSYNEQFF.

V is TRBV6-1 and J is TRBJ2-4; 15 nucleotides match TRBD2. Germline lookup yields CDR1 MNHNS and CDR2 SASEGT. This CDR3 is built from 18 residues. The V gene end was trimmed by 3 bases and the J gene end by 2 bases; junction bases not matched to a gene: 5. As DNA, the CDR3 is TGTGCCAGCAGTGACGGACTAGCGGGAGGGCCGTCCAAAAACATTCAGTACTTC. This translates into CASSDGLAGGPSKNIQYF.

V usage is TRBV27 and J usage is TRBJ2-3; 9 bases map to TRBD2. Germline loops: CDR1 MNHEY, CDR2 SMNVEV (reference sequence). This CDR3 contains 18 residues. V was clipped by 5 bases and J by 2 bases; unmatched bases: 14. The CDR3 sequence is CASSPIAGVGAYTDTQYF. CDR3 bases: TGTGCCAGCAGTCCCATAGCGGGAGTAGGGGCATACACAGATACGCAGTATTTT.

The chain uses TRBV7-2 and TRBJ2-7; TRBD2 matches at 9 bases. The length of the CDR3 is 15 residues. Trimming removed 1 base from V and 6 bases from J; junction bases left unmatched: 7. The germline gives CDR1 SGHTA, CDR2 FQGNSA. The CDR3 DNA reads TGTGCCAGCAGCTTAGAGGGACTAGCCTCCCTCGAGCAGTACTTC. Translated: CASSLEGLASLEQYF.

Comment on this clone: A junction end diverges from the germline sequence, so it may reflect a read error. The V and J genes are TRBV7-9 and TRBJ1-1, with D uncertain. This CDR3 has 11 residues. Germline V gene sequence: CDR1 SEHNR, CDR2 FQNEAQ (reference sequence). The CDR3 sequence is CSSSLVGVAFF. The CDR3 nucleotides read TGTTCCAGCAGCTTAGTCGGAGTAGCTTTCTTT.

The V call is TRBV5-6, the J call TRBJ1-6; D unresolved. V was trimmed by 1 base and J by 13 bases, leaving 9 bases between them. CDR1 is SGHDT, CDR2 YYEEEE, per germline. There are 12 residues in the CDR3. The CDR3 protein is CASSLTGSPLHF. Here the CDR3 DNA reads TGTGCCAGCAGCTTGACGGGGTCGCCCCTCCACTTT.

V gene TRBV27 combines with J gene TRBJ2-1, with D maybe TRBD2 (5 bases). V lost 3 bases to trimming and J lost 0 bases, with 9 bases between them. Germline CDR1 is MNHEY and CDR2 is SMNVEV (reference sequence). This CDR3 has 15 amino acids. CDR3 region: CASSFSGISYNEQFF. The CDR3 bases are TGTGCCAGCAGTTTCTCCGGGATCTCCTACAATGAGCAGTTCTTC.

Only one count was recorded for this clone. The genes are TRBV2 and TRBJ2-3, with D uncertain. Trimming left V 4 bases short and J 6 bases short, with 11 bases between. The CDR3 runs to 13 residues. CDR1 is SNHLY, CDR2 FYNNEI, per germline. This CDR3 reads CASSGAAADTQYF. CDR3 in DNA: TGTGCCAGCAGTGGGGCAGCTGCTGATACGCAGTATTTT.

The CDR3 region is CATLQPGKNIQYF. The CDR3 DNA follows: TGTGCCACCCTTCAGCCGGGGAAGAACATTCAGTACTTC. The V gene is TRBV6-1, the J gene TRBJ2-4; D perhaps matches TRBD2 (5 bases). Between the trimmed V and J ends, which lost 10 bases and 7 bases, there was a span of 17 bases. The CDR3 is 13 amino acids. Per germline, CDR1 MNHNS and CDR2 SASEGT.

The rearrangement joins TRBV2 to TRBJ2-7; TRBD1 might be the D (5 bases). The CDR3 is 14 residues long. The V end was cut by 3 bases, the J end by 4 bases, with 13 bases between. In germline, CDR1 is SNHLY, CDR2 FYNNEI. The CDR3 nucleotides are TGTGCCAGCAGTGACTCACAGGTAGGGTACGAGCAGTACTTC. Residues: CASSDSQVGYEQYF.

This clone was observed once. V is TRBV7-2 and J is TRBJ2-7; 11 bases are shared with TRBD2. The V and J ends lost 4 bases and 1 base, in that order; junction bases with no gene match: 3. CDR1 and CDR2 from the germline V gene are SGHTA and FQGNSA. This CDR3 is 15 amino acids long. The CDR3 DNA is TGTGCCAGCAGCTGGGGACTAGCGGTTTCCTACGAGCAGTACTTC. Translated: CASSWGLAVSYEQYF.

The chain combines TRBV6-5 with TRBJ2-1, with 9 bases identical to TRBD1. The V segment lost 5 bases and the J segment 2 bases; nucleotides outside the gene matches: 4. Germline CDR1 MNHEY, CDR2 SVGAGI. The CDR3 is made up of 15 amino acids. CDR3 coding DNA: TGTGCCAGCAGTATACAGGGGGCGACCTACAATGAGCAGTTCTTC. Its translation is CASSIQGATYNEQFF.

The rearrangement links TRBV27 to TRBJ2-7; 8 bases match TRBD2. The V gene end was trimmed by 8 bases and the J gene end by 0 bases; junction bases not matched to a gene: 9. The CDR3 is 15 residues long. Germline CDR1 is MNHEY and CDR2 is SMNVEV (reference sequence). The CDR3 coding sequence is TGTGCCAGCCGGCCCCATAGCGGGACCTCCTACGAGCAGTACTTC. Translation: CASRPHSGTSYEQYF.

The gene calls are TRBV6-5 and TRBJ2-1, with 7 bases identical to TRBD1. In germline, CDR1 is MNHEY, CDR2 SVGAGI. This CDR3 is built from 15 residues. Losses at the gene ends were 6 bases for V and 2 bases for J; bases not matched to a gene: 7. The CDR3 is CASRLTGVAYNEQFF. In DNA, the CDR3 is TGTGCCAGCAGACTAACAGGGGTGGCCTACAATGAGCAGTTCTTC.

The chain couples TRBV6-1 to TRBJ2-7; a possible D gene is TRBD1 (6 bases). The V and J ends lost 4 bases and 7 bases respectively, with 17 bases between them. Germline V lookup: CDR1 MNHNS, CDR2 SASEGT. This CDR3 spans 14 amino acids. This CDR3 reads CASSGQGGFEEQYF. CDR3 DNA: TGTGCCAGCAGTGGCCAAGGGGGATTCGAAGAGCAGTACTTC.

CDR3 nucleotides: TGCGCCAGCAGTGGGCCCTATAGGGGGTCCGATGAAGCTTTCTTT. Amino acid sequence: CASSGPYRGSDEAFF. The chain links TRBV10-2 to TRBJ1-1; D is perhaps TRBD1 (6 bases). The CDR3 covers 15 residues. Trimming removed 4 bases from V and 7 bases from J, with 19 bases in between. CDR1 and CDR2 (germline): WSHSY, SAAADI.

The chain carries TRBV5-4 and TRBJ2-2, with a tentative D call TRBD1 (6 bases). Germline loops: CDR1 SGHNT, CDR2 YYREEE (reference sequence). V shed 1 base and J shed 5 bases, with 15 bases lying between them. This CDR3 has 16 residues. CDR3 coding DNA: TGTGCCAGCAGCTTGAGCACAGGGACGCGGACCGGGGAGCTGTTTTTT. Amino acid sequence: CASSLSTGTRTGELFF. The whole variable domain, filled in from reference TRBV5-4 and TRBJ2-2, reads ETGVTQSPTHLIKTRGQQVTLRCSSQSGHNTVSWYQQALGQGPQFIFQYYREEENGRGNFPPRFSGLQFPNYSSELNVNALELDDSALYLCASSLSTGTRTGELFFGEGSRLTVL.

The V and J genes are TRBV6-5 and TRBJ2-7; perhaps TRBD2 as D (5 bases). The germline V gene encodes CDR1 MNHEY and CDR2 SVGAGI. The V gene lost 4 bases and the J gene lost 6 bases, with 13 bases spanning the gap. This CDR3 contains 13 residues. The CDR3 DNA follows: TGTGCCAGCAGTTCTCCGGGGTCTGGCGAGCAGTACTTC. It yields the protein CASSSPGSGEQYF.

The CDR3 nucleotides are TGTGCCAGTACCCCAGGGGCTTACACTGAAGCTTTCTTT. This translates into CASTPGAYTEAFF. The rearrangement uses TRBV19 and TRBJ1-1, with D possibly being TRBD1 (6 bases). Germline assignment: CDR1 LNHDA and CDR2 SQIVND (reference sequence). There are 13 residues in the CDR3. With 7 bases removed from V and 3 bases from J, the gap between germline ends came to 12 bases.

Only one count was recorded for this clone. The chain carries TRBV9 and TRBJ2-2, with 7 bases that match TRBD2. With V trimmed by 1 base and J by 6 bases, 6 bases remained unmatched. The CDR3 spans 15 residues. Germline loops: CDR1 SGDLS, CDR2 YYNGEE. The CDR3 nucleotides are TGTGCCAGCAGCGTATGGGGGGAGGGTGCCGGGGAGCTGTTTTTT. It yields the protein CASSVWGEGAGELFF.

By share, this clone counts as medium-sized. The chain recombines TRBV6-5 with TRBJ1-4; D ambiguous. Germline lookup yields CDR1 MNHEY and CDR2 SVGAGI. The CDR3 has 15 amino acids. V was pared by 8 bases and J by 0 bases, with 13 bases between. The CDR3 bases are TGTGCCAGCCAGGCGACCGCCTCAACTAATGAAAAACTGTTTTTT. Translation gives CASQATASTNEKLFF.

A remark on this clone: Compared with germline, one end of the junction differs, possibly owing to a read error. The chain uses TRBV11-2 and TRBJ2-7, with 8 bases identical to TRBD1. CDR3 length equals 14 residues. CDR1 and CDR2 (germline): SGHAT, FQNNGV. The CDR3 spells CASSLDRYWTGLHF. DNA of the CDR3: TGTGCCAGCAGCTTAGATCGGTATTGGACAGGGCTCCACTTC.

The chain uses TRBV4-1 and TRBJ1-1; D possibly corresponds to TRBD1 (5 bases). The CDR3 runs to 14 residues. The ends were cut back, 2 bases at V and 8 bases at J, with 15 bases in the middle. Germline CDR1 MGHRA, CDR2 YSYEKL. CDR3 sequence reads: CASSQTGLQPEAFF. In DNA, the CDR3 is TGCGCCAGCAGCCAAACGGGACTTCAGCCCGAAGCTTTCTTT.

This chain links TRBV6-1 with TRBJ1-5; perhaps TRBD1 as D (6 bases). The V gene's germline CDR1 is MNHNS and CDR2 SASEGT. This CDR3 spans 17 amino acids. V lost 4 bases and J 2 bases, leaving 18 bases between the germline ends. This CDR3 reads CASSGAGVLGGNQPQHF. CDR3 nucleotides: TGTGCCAGCAGTGGGGCAGGGGTTCTGGGGGGCAATCAGCCCCAGCATTTT.

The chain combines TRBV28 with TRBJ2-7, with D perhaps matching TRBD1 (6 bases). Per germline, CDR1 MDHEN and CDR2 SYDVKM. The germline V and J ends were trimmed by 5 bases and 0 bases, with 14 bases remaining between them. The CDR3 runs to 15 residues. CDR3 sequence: CASSLGAIPSYEQYF. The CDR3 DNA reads TGTGCCAGCAGTCTGGGGGCTATCCCCTCCTACGAGCAGTACTTC.